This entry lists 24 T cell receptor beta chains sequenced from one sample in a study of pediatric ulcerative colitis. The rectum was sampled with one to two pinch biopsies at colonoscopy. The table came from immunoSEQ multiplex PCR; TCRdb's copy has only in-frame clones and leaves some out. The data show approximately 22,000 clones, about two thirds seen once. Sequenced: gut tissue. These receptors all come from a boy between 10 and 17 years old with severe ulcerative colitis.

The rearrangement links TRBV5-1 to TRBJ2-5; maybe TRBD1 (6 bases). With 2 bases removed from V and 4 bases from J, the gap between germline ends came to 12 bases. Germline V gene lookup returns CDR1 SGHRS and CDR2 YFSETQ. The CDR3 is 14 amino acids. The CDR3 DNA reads TGCGCCAGCAGCTTTGGCAGGGGTGTAGAGACCCAGTACTTC. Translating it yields CASSFGRGVETQYF.

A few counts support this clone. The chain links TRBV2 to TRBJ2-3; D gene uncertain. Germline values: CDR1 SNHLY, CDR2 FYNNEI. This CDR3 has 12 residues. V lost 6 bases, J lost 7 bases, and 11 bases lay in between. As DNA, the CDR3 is TGTGCCAGCAGCCTGGACGTTTATACGCAGTATTTT. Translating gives CASSLDVYTQYF. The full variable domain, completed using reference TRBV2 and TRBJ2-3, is EPEVTQTPSHQVTQMGQEVILRCVPISNHLYFYWYRQILGQKVEFLVSFYNNEISEKSEIFDDQFSVERPDGSNFTLKIRSTKLEDSAMYFCASSLDVYTQYFGPGTRLTVL.

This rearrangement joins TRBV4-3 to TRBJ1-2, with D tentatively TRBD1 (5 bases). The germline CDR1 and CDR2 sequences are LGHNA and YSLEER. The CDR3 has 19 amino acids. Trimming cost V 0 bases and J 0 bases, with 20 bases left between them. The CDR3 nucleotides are TGCGCCAGCAGCCAAGATTGGACCGCCGTTTGGGACCCTAACTATGGCTACACCTTC. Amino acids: CASSQDWTAVWDPNYGYTF.

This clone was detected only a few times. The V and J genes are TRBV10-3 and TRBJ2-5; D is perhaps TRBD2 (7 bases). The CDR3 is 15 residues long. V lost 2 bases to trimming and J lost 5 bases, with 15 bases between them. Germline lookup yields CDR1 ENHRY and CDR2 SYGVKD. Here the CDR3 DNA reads TGTGCCATCAGTGAGCAGCCGGGGGGCCGGGAGACCCAGTACTTC. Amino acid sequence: CAISEQPGGRETQYF.

The CDR3 DNA follows: TGCGCCAGCAGCTTGGAAGGGACGGACACCGGGGAGCTGTTTTTT. It encodes CASSLEGTDTGELFF. This chain links TRBV5-1 with TRBJ2-2; D tentatively fits TRBD1 or TRBD2 (5 bases each). V was shortened by 0 bases and J by 3 bases, with 9 bases between the two germline ends. CDR1 is SGHRS, CDR2 YFSETQ, per germline. The CDR3 has 15 amino acids.

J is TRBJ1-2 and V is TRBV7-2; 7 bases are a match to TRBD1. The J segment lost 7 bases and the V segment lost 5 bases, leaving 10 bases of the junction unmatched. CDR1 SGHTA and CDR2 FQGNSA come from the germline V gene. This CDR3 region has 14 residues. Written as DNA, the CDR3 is TGTGCCAGCAGCCCGGTTGACAGGGTTGGTGGCTACACCTTC. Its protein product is CASSPVDRVGGYTF.

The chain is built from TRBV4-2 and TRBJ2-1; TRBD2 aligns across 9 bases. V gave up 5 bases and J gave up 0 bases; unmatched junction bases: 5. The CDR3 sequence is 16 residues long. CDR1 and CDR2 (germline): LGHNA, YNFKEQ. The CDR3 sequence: CASSSSGASSYNEQFF. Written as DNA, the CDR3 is TGTGCCAGCAGCTCTAGCGGGGCCAGCTCCTACAATGAGCAGTTCTTC.

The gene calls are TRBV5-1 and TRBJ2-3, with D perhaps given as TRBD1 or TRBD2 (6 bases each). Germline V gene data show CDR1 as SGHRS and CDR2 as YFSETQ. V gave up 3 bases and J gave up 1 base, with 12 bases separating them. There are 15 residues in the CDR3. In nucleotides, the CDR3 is TGCGCCAGCAGCTCAAGGGGGGACGGCACAGATACGCAGTATTTT. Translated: CASSSRGDGTDTQYF.

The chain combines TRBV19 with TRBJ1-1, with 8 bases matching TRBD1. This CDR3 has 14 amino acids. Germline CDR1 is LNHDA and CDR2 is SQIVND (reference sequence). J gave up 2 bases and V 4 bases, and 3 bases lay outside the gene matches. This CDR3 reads CASSTQGANTEAFF. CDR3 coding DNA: TGTGCCAGTAGTACCCAGGGGGCAAACACTGAAGCTTTCTTT.

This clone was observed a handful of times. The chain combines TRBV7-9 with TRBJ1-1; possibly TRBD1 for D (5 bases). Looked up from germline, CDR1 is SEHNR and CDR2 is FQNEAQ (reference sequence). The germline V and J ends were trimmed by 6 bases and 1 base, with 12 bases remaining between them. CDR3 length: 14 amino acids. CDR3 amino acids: CASSHTDRNTEAFF. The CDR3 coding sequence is TGTGCCAGCAGTCACACCGACAGGAACACTGAAGCTTTCTTT.

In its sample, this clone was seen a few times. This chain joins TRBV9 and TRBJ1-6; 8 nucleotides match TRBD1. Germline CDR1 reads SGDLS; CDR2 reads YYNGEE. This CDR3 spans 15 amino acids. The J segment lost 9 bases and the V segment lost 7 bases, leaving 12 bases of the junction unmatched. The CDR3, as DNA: TGTGCCAGCTGCTTAGACGGACAGGGACGTTCACCCCTCCACTTT. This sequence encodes CASCLDGQGRSPLHF. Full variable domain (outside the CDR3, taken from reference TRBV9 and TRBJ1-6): DSGVTQTPKHLITATGQRVTLRCSPRSGDLSVYWYQQSLDQGLQFLIQYYNGEERAKGNILERFSAQQFPDLHSELNLSSLELGDSALYFCASCLDGQGRSPLHFGNGTRLTVT.

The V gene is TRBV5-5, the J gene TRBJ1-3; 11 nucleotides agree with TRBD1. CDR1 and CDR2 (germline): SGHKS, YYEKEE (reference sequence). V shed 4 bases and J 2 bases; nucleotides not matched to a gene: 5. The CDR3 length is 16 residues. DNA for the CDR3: TGTGCCAGCAGCAGAGGACAGGGGGCAGCTGGAAACACCATATATTTT. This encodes CASSRGQGAAGNTIYF. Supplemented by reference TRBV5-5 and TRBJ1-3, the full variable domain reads DAGVTQSPTHLIKTRGQQVTLRCSPISGHKSVSWYQQVLGQGPQFIFQYYEKEERGRGNFPDRFSARQFPNYSSELNVNALLLGDSALYLCASSRGQGAAGNTIYFGEGSWLTVV.

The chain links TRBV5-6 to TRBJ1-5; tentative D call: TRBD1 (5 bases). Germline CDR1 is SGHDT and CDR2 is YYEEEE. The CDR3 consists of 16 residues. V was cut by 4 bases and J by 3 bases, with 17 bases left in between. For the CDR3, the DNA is TGTGCCAGCAGCCCCTTCGACAGCGCCGACAATCAGCCCCAGCATTTT. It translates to CASSPFDSADNQPQHF.

The CDR3 DNA reads as TGTGCCAGCAGTGACTCTAGTCCCGAGCAGTACTTC. Translated, it gives CASSDSSPEQYF. This chain joins TRBV6-4 and TRBJ2-7, with D uncertain. The V gene's germline CDR1 is MRHNA and CDR2 SNTAGT. CDR3 length equals 12 residues. The germline V and J ends were trimmed by 0 bases and 6 bases, with 6 bases remaining between them.

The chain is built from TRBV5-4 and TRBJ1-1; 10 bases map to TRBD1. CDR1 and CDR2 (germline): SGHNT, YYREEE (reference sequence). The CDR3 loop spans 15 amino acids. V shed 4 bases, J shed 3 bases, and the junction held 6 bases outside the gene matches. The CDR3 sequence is CASSGGQGTHTEAFF. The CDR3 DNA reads TGTGCCAGCAGCGGGGGACAGGGGACCCACACTGAAGCTTTCTTT.

The CDR3 nucleotides are TGTGCCAGTGGTTTGGGACAGGGGAACTATGGCTACACCTTC. Translated: CASGLGQGNYGYTF. V gene TRBV19 combines with J gene TRBJ1-2; 10 bases map to TRBD1. CDR1 is LNHDA and CDR2 is SQIVND in the germline V gene (reference sequence). The CDR3 contains 14 residues. The junction had 5 bases not matched to a gene; V was cut back by 8 bases and J by 2 bases.

This CDR3 reads CASSDQGYGYTF. DNA of the CDR3: TGCGCCAGCAGCGACCAGGGCTATGGCTACACCTTC. The V gene is TRBV5-1, the J gene TRBJ1-2; the D gene is possibly TRBD1 (5 bases). V was trimmed by 4 bases and J by 4 bases, leaving 8 bases between them. The length of the CDR3 is 12 residues. Germline loops: CDR1 SGHRS, CDR2 YFSETQ.

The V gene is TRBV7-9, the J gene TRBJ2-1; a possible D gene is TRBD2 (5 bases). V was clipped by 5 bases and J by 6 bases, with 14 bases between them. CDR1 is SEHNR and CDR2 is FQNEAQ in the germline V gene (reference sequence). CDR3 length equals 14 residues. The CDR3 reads CASSTRDQANEQFF. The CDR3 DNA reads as TGTGCCAGCAGCACCCGGGATCAGGCCAATGAGCAGTTCTTC. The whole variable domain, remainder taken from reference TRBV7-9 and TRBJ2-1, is DTGVSQNPRHKITKRGQNVTFRCDPISEHNRLYWYRQTLGQGPEFLTYFQNEAQLEKSRLLSDRFSAERPKGSFSTLEIQRTEQGDSAMYLCASSTRDQANEQFFGPGTRLTVL.

The chain's CDR3 is CASSLVPLPFRDSYGYTF. The CDR3 DNA reads TGTGCCAGCAGCTTAGTACCTCTTCCGTTCAGGGATAGCTATGGCTACACCTTC. The chain carries TRBV7-2 and TRBJ1-2; tentative D call: TRBD1 (5 bases). The CDR3 runs to 18 residues. Per germline, CDR1 SGHTA and CDR2 FQGNSA. V was shortened by 1 base and J by 4 bases, with 22 bases between the two germline ends.

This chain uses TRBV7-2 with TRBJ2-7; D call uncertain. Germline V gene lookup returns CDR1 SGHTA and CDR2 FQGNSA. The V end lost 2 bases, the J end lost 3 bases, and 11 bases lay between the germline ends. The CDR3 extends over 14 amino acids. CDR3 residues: CASSLTAQLYEQYF. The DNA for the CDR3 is TGTGCCAGCAGCTTAACCGCCCAGCTCTACGAGCAGTACTTC.

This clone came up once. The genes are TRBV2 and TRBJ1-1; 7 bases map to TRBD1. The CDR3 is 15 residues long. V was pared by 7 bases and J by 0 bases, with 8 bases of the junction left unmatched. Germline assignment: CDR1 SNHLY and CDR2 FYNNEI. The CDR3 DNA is TGTGCCAGCATCCTAGGTCAGGGGGTGAACACTGAAGCTTTCTTT. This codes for CASILGQGVNTEAFF. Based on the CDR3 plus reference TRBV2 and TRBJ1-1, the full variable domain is EPEVTQTPSHQVTQMGQEVILRCVPISNHLYFYWYRQILGQKVEFLVSFYNNEISEKSEIFDDQFSVERPDGSNFTLKIRSTKLEDSAMYFCASILGQGVNTEAFFGQGTRLTVV.

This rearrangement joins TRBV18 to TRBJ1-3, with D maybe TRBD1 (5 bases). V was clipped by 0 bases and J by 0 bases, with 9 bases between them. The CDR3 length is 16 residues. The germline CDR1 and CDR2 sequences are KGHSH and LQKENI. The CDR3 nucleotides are TGTGCCAGCTCACCACCTGGGGGGTTCTCTGGAAACACCATATATTTT. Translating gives CASSPPGGFSGNTIYF.

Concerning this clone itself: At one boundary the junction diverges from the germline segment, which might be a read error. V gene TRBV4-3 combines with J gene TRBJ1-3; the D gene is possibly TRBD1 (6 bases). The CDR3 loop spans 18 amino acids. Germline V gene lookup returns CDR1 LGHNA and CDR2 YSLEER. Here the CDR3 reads CASSTRPPGQSLGNSIYF. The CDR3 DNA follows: TGCGCCAGCAGCACCCGGCCGCCGGGACAAAGCCTCGGAAACTCCATATATTTT.

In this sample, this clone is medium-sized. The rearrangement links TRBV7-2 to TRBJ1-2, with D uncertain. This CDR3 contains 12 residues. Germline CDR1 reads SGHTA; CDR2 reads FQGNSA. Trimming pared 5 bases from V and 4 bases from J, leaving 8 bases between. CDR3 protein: CASSMAAYGYTF. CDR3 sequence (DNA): TGTGCCAGCAGCATGGCCGCCTATGGCTACACCTTC.